A single T cell receptor (beta chain) is shown here with its context. Its specificity is not known. The sample originates from a study of OX40 agonist ivuxolimab in advanced cancers. Study-level background: Head and neck, renal cell, melanoma or hepatocellular carcinoma were the cancers that dose-escalation patients had.

Assay used: immunoSEQ multiplex PCR; TCRdb lists only in-frame clones, some missing. The data show around 100,000 clones, roughly nine tenths seen once. Notes on the study in general: More expanded clones were seen, on average, in CD8+ T cells than in CD4+. Clones of CD4+ and CD8+ blood T cells grew by week 6 at doses of 0.1 to 3.0 mg/kg.

Germline CDR1 reads SGHRS; CDR2 reads YFSETQ. CDR3 length: 19 amino acids. V dropped 4 bases and J dropped 9 bases, with 32 bases sitting between them. The chain links TRBV5-1 to TRBJ2-4, with D possibly called TRBD1 or TRBD2 (6 bases each). Here the sequenced sample was CD4+ or CD8+ T cells sorted from blood, taken in a trial of the OX40 agonist ivuxolimab. The clonotype originates from an adult with an advanced solid tumor such as melanoma, head and neck, liver or kidney cancer. DNA of the CDR3: TGCGCCAGCAGCGCCTCAGGACAGCGAGACGCTCCAGTGGGGGGCATTCAGTACTTC. Amino acid sequence: CASSASGQRDAPVGGIQYF. Based on the CDR3 plus reference TRBV5-1 and TRBJ2-4, the full variable domain is KAGVTQTPRYLIKTRGQQVTLSCSPISGHRSVSWYQQTPGQGLQFLFEYFSETQRNKGNFPGRFSGRQFSNSRSEMNVSTLELGDSALYLCASSASGQRDAPVGGIQYFGAGTRLSVL.